This TCR beta chain originates from a study of blood T cell repertoires in COVID-19. Overall study context: The United States, Italy and Spain were the sources of the acute and convalescent COVID-19 samples. Sources were T cells, B-cell-depleted T cells, or PBMCs; the material itself was cDNA or gDNA.

Per germline, CDR1 LNHNV and CDR2 YYDKDF (reference sequence). V shed 6 bases and J shed 0 bases, with 11 bases lying between them. The CDR3 loop spans 14 amino acids. Original processing methods: The authors estimated nucleated cell counts from reference gene primer amplification. The method was immunoSEQ multiplex PCR; TCRdb's version includes in-frame clones alone and lacks a portion of them. V and J calls and clone size follow that table, whereas D and trimming were derived from the DNA. The repertoire holds 26,000 or so clones, with nearly 90% as singletons. The sequence was collected from an older man with acute or convalescent COVID-19. Input material: peripheral blood. The gene calls are TRBV15 and TRBJ1-2, with a weak D call TRBD1 (6 bases). CDR3 bases: TGTGCCACCAGGGGGGGGCTCGCTAACTATGGCTACACCTTC. Its translation is CATRGGLANYGYTF.